Listed below are T cell receptor beta chains from one sample, sequenced in a study of T cell responses to AZD1222 COVID-19 vaccine. TCRdb's copy holds only in-frame clones and misses some; the assay was immunoSEQ multiplex PCR. The table has approximately 120,000 clones, roughly 90% seen once. The sample consisted of peripheral blood, taken on day 0 of AZD1222 vaccination. These receptor sequences come from an adult in good health. Each CDR3 is given with its conserved first and last residue. The D gene is left open where the match is weak. Not all rows give a size; the values are once, few, many and, for expanded clones, a class.

j_call d_call clone_size v_call cdr3_nt cdr3_aa
TRBJ2-1 NA NA TRBV7-6 TGTGCCAGCAGCTTAGCGTGGCAGGGACCCTACAATGAGCAGTTCTTC CASSLAWQGPYNEQFF
TRBJ2-6 NA NA TRBV24-1 TGTGCCACCAGTGCGGCGGGGGCAGCTGGGGCCAACGTCCTGACTTTC CATSAAGAAGANVLTF
TRBJ1-1 NA NA TRBV6-2/TRBV6-3 TGTGCCAGCAGTAGTCTCCGATCGAACACTGAAGCTTTCTTT CASSSLRSNTEAFF
TRBJ1-2 NA NA TRBV4-3 TGCGCCAGCAGCCAAGAGGTACAGGCTAGCTATGGCTACACCTTC CASSQEVQASYGYTF
TRBJ1-2 TRBD1 NA TRBV7-9 TGTGCCAGCAGCTCTCAGGGGGGCCGGGGCTACACCTTC CASSSQGGRGYTF
TRBJ1-2 TRBD1 NA TRBV3-1/TRBV3-2 TGTGCCAGCAGCTCCACAGGGGACTATGGCTACACCTTC CASSSTGDYGYTF
TRBJ2-2 TRBD2 NA TRBV3-1/TRBV3-2 TGTGCCGGGGGACTAGCGGGCACCGGGGAGCTGTTTTTT CAGGLAGTGELFF
TRBJ2-1 NA NA TRBV7-8 TGTGCCAGCAGCCAAGACAGCTACAATGAGCAGTTCTTC CASSQDSYNEQFF
TRBJ1-4 TRBD1 NA TRBV12-5 TGTGCTAGTGGTTTGACAAACAGGGGAGGTAATGAAAAACTGTTTTTT CASGLTNRGGNEKLFF
TRBJ2-7 NA NA TRBV5-1 TGCGCCAGCAGCTTGGGCGACTACTCCTACGAGCAGTACTTC CASSLGDYSYEQYF
TRBJ2-7 TRBD1 NA TRBV7-9 TGTGCCAGCAGCTCCCCGCCCAGGACAGGGATCTCCTACGAGCAGTACTTC CASSSPPRTGISYEQYF
TRBJ2-5 TRBD1 NA TRBV5-5 TGTGCCAGCAGGACCGGGACAGGGGGCCAAGAGACCCAGTACTTC CASRTGTGGQETQYF
TRBJ2-7 TRBD1 NA TRBV5-6 TGTGCCAGCAGCACCGGACAGGGGTCCTACGAGCAGTACTTC CASSTGQGSYEQYF
TRBJ1-1 TRBD1 NA TRBV5-5 TGTGCCAGCAGCGGGACAGGGGGCGCTTTCGCTGAAGCTTTCTTT CASSGTGGAFAEAFF
TRBJ2-7 NA NA TRBV3-1/TRBV3-2 TGTGCCAGCAAAGGGCAGGGAGAAGACGAGCAGTACTTC CASKGQGEDEQYF
TRBJ1-1 NA NA TRBV10-3 TGTGCCATCACCTTGACAGAAGGGAACACTGAAGCTTTCTTT CAITLTEGNTEAFF
TRBJ1-6 NA few TRBV7-9 TGTGCCAGCAGAGAGGGGAATTCACCCCTCCACTTT CASREGNSPLHF
TRBJ1-3 NA once TRBV5-4 TGTGCCAGCAGCTTGGGGACACCCTCTGGAAACACCATATATTTT CASSLGTPSGNTIYF
TRBJ2-2 NA NA TRBV6-5 TGTGCCAGCAGTAGGGAGGGGGATCACACCGGGGAGCTGTTTTTT CASSREGDHTGELFF
TRBJ1-1 TRBD1 NA TRBV5-1 TGCGCCAGCAGCTTGGGACAGGGGGCGGCTTTCTTT CASSLGQGAAFF
TRBJ1-5 TRBD1 NA TRBV29-1 TGCAGCGTTTCCCCGGGACAGGGGAATCAGCCCCAGCATTTT CSVSPGQGNQPQHF
TRBJ2-7 NA NA TRBV5-1 TGCGCCAGCAGCCCATATTCCGGCGGTCCCTACGAGCAGTACTTC CASSPYSGGPYEQYF
TRBJ1-5 NA NA TRBV24-1 TGTGCCACCAGCCGCGGTACCAATCAGCCCCAGCATTTT CATSRGTNQPQHF
TRBJ2-7 TRBD2 NA TRBV7-6 TGTGCCAGCAGCTTAGGACTAGCGGGGGTCACCTACGAGCAGTACTTC CASSLGLAGVTYEQYF
TRBJ2-2 TRBD1 NA TRBV9 TGTGCCAGCAGCGCTAATACAGGGGAGACCGGGGAGCTGTTTTTT CASSANTGETGELFF
TRBJ1-1 NA NA TRBV6-5 TGTGCCAGCAGTTACGGCTTAAGTGCGAACACTGAAGCTTTCTTT CASSYGLSANTEAFF
TRBJ1-1 NA NA TRBV5-5 TGTGCCAGCAGCCAAGGGACCTTTATGGCTGAAGCTTTCTTT CASSQGTFMAEAFF
TRBJ1-5 NA NA TRBV6-5 TGTGCCAGCAGTTACGGGTGGAATCAGCCCCAGCATTTT CASSYGWNQPQHF
TRBJ2-5 NA NA TRBV6-6 TGTGCCAGCAGTTACTCGGACGGTCAGACCCAGTACTTC CASSYSDGQTQYF
TRBJ2-3 NA NA TRBV27 TGTGCCAGCAGTTTATCCGGGACATCCCCGGGGGATACGCAGTATTTT CASSLSGTSPGDTQYF
TRBJ1-4 NA NA TRBV28 TGTGCCAGCAGTTCGTGGGGGACCACGGGTGAAAAACTGTTTTTT CASSSWGTTGEKLFF
TRBJ1-2 NA NA TRBV2 TGTGCCAGCAGTGTCGAAGGGGATGGCTACACCTTC CASSVEGDGYTF
TRBJ2-3 TRBD1 NA TRBV5-1 TGCGCCAGCAGGGGTGGTGGGACAGGAAGCACAGATACGCAGTATTTT CASRGGGTGSTDTQYF
TRBJ2-7 NA NA TRBV12-3/TRBV12-4 TGTGCCAGCAGCCGGACACCCTCCTACGAGCAGTACTTC CASSRTPSYEQYF
TRBJ2-7 NA NA TRBV9 TGTGCCAGCAGCGCGGGCCAGTCCTACGAGCAGTACTTC CASSAGQSYEQYF
TRBJ1-1 NA NA TRBV19 TGTGCCAGTAGGATCCACAGGGTATCCACTGAAGCTTTCTTT CASRIHRVSTEAFF
TRBJ2-5 NA NA TRBV5-1 TGCGCCAGCAGCCTGACACTCCAAGAGACCCAGTACTTC CASSLTLQETQYF
TRBJ1-2 NA NA TRBV29-1 TGCAGCGTTGATTGGGTTAGGAACTGGAGGAACTATGGCTACACCTTC CSVDWVRNWRNYGYTF